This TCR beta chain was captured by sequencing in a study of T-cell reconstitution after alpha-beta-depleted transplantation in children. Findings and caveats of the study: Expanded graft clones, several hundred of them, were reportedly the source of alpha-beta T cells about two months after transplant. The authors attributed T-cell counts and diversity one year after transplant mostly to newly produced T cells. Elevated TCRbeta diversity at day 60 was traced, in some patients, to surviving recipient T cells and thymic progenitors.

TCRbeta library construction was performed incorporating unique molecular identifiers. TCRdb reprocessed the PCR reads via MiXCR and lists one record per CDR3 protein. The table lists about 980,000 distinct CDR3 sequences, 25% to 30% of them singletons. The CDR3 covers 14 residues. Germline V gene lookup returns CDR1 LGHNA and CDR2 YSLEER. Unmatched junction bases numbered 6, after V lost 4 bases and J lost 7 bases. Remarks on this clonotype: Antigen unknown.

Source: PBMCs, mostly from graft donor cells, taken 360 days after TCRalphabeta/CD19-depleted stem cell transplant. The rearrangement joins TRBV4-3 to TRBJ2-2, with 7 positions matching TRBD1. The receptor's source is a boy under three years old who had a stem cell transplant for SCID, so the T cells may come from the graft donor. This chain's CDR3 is CASSLGTADGELFF. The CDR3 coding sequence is TGCGCCAGCAGCCTCGGGACAGCGGACGGGGAGCTGTTTTTT.